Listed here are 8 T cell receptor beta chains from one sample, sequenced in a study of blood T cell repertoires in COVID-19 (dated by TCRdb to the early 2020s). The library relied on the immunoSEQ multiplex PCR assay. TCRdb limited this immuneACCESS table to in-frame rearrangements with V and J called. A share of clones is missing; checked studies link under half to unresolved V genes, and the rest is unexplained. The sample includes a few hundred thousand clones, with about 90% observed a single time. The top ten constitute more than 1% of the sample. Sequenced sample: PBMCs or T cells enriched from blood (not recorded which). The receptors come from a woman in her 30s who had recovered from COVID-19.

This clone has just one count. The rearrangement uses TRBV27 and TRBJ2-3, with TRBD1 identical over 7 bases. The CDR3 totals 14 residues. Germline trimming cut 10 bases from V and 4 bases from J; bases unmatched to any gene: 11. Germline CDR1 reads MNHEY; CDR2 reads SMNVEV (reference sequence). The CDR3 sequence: CANPRGPAPDTQYF. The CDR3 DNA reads TGTGCCAACCCGAGGGGGCCGGCCCCAGATACGCAGTATTTT.

The CDR3: CASSLARTGVFNEQFF. CDR3 nucleotide sequence: TGTGCCAGCAGCTTGGCCCGGACAGGGGTTTTTAATGAGCAGTTCTTC. The rearrangement links TRBV5-6 to TRBJ2-1, with TRBD1 matching 9 bases. The CDR3 length is 16 residues. Germline V gene data show CDR1 as SGHDT and CDR2 as YYEEEE. After removal of 0 bases from V and 7 bases from J, the junction contained 8 bases not matched to a gene.

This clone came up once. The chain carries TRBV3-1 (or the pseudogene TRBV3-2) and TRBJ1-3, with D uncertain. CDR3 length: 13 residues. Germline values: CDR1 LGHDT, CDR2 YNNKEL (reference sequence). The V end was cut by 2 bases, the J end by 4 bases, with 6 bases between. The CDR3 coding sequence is TGTGCCAGCAGCCAACTTCTGGGAAACACCATATATTTT. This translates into CASSQLLGNTIYF.

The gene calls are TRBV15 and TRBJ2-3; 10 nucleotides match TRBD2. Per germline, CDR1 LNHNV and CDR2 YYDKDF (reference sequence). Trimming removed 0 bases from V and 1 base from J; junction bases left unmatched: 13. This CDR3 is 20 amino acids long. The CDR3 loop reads CATSRDPQRGGVWGTDTQYF. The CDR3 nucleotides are TGTGCCACCAGCAGAGATCCCCAGCGGGGGGGGGTATGGGGCACAGATACGCAGTATTTT.

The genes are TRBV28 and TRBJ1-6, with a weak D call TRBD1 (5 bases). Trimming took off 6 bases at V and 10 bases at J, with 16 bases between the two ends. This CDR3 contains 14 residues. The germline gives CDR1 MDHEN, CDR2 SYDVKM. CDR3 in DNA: TGTGCCAGCAGAGATGCCGACAGAATCTCACCCCTCCACTTT. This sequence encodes CASRDADRISPLHF.

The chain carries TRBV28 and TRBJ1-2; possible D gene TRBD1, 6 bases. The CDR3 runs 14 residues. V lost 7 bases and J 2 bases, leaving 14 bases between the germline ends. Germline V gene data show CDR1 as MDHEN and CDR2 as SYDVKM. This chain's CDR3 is CASTLTGYNYGYTF. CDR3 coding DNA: TGTGCCAGCACCTTGACAGGTTACAACTATGGCTACACCTTC.

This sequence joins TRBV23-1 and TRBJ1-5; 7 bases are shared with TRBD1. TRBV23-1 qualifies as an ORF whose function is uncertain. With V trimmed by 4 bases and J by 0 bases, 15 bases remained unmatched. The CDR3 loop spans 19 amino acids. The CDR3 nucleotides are TGCGCCAGCAGTCTCCTGCCCCCCGACAGGGTGGATAGCAATCAGCCCCAGCATTTT. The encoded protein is CASSLLPPDRVDSNQPQHF.

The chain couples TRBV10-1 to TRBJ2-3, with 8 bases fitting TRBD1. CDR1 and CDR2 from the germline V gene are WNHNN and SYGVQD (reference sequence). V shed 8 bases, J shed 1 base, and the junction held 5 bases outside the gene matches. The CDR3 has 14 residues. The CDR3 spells CASRTGSGTDTQYF. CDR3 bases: TGCGCCAGCCGGACAGGGTCAGGCACAGATACGCAGTATTTT.